The rows below give T cell receptor beta chains drawn from one sample of a study of T cell changes during pregnancy in multiple sclerosis. Sequencing used immunoSEQ multiplex PCR; TCRdb keeps in-frame clones, though not all of them. The table lists more than 85,000 clones, roughly 94% of them singletons, with under 2% in the top ten. The sequences come from peripheral blood, collected after pregnancy. These receptors were obtained from a female donor in good health, enrolled as a control in a pregnancy study. Each CDR3 is given with its conserved first and last residue. A D gene is named only where the DNA matches it firmly. A row's size may be missing; if present it is once, few, many or a size class.

D gene	V gene	J gene	CDR3 length	clone size	CDR3 DNA	CDR3 protein
TRBD1	TRBV2	TRBJ2-2	17	NA	TGTGCCAGCAGCGCCAAGTCCGGGACAGGGTCCCCCGGGGAGCTGTTTTTT	CASSAKSGTGSPGELFF
TRBD1	TRBV18	TRBJ2-7	13	NA	TGTGCCAGCTCATCAGGACAGGGTGGCGAGCAGTACTTC	CASSSGQGGEQYF
NA	TRBV2	TRBJ1-2	12	few	TGTGCCAGCAGTGAAGTGAGCTATGGCTACACCTTC	CASSEVSYGYTF
NA	TRBV28	TRBJ2-7	13	NA	TGTGCCGGTTCGGACGGGGACTCCTACGAGCAGTACTTC	CAGSDGDSYEQYF
NA	TRBV6-5	TRBJ2-7	13	NA	TGTGCCAGCAGTTACTTATCCGGGAGTTCGCAGTACTTC	CASSYLSGSSQYF
NA	TRBV28	TRBJ2-1	15	once	TGTGCCAGCAGTTTAGGGGGGGCGTCCTACAATGAGCAGTTCTTC	CASSLGGASYNEQFF
TRBD2	TRBV11-3	TRBJ2-1	15	NA	TGTGCCAGCAGCTCCCGGGGGGGTGCGTACAATGAGCAGTTCTTC	CASSSRGGAYNEQFF
TRBD1	TRBV2	TRBJ1-1	11	NA	TGTGCCAGCGACAGGGGGAATGAAGCTTTCTTT	CASDRGNEAFF
NA	TRBV15	TRBJ2-7	14	NA	TGTGCCACCAGCAGAGATGATGGGCGCTTTGAGCAGTACTTC	CATSRDDGRFEQYF
TRBD1	TRBV14	TRBJ2-3	17	NA	TGTGCCAGCAGCCTACTTTCCCGGGACAGGGGTACAGATACGCAGTATTTT	CASSLLSRDRGTDTQYF
TRBD1	TRBV7-9	TRBJ1-2	13	NA	TGTGCCAGCAGCCCCACAGGGGACTATGGCTACACCTTC	CASSPTGDYGYTF
TRBD1	TRBV6-5	TRBJ1-2	16	NA	TGTGCCAGCAGTTACTCTGAGGGGGCCCTAAACTATGGCTACACCTTC	CASSYSEGALNYGYTF
NA	TRBV7-2	TRBJ2-7	12	NA	TGTGCCAGCAGCAGGGACATCAACGCCCAGTACTTC	CASSRDINAQYF
TRBD1	TRBV2	TRBJ2-3	16	once	TGTGCCAGCAGTGAAGGGCCCAGGGGGCATAGAGATACGCAGTATTTT	CASSEGPRGHRDTQYF